What follows are 27 T cell receptor beta chains derived from one specimen sequenced in a study of cytomegalovirus exposure and HLA in healthy donors (dated by TCRdb to 2017 to 2019). The library was produced with the immunoSEQ multiplex PCR assay. For the multiplex PCR, a mixture combining 60 forward primers for TCR Vbeta segments and 13 reverse primers for TCR Jbeta segments was used. Sourced from immuneACCESS, this table was stored by TCRdb with only in-frame sequences that have V and J called. A share of the clones is absent; for the studies checked, an unresolved V gene accounts for under half, and the remainder has no known explanation. The table for this sample lists around 140,000 clones. 0.75% to 1% of the sample belongs to the ten largest clones. Sequenced: PBMCs. Receptors were obtained from a male donor in good health and CMV-seronegative.

The chain has TRBV13 and TRBJ1-2, with D perhaps matching TRBD1 (6 bases). Per the germline V gene, CDR1 is PRHDT and CDR2 is FYEKMQ (reference sequence). This CDR3 contains 17 residues. V gave up 2 bases and J gave up 2 bases, with 18 bases separating them. In DNA, the CDR3 is TGTGCCAGCAGCTTATTTGAAGGGGGAGGGAGAAACTATGGCTACACCTTC. It encodes CASSLFEGGGRNYGYTF.

The rearrangement links TRBV2 to TRBJ2-7; 12 positions agree with TRBD2. The CDR3 runs to 15 residues. Trimming cost V 7 bases and J 1 base; bases outside gene matches: 5. Germline CDR1 reads SNHLY; CDR2 reads FYNNEI. CDR3 sequence: CASNPSGGASYEQYF. The CDR3 region has the DNA TGTGCCAGCAATCCTAGCGGGGGGGCTTCCTACGAGCAGTACTTC.

This sequence joins TRBV12-5 and TRBJ1-3, with D possibly being TRBD1 (5 bases). The CDR3 runs 16 residues. V lost 6 bases and J 0 bases, leaving 15 bases between the germline ends. Germline-derived CDR1 and CDR2 are LGHNT and FRNRAP. The DNA for the CDR3 is TGTGCTAGTGGACAACCGGGACTCCGCTCTGGAAACACCATATATTTT. Translated, it gives CASGQPGLRSGNTIYF.

The J gene is TRBJ1-6, the V gene TRBV6-1, with 7 positions matching TRBD1. Trimming at V came to 7 bases and at J to 6 bases, leaving 6 bases not matched to a gene. The CDR3 has 14 amino acids. CDR1 and CDR2 (germline): MNHNS, SASEGT. Written as DNA, the CDR3 is TGTGCCAGCAATCCGACAGGGATTAATTCACCCCTCCACTTT. It specifies CASNPTGINSPLHF.

The chain combines TRBV6-5 with TRBJ1-2; a possible D gene is TRBD1 (6 bases). The CDR3 runs 14 residues. V was cut by 5 bases and J by 1 base, with 11 bases left in between. The V gene's germline CDR1 is MNHEY and CDR2 SVGAGI. The CDR3 spells CASSRQAFNYGYTF. CDR3 coding DNA: TGTGCCAGCAGTCGACAGGCATTTAACTATGGCTACACCTTC.

The chain links TRBV5-1 to TRBJ2-7; D perhaps matches TRBD2 (7 bases). Between the trimmed V and J ends, which lost 4 bases and 3 bases, there was a span of 20 bases. This CDR3 region has 16 residues. Germline V gene data show CDR1 as SGHRS and CDR2 as YFSETQ. CDR3: CASSPGGYRVGYEQYF. The CDR3, as DNA: TGCGCCAGCAGCCCGGGGGGCTACAGGGTCGGCTACGAGCAGTACTTC.

The chain combines TRBV7-9 with TRBJ1-1; 9 nucleotides align to TRBD1. Germline V gene sequence: CDR1 SEHNR, CDR2 FQNEAQ (reference sequence). V was pared by 6 bases and J by 4 bases, with 3 bases of the junction left unmatched. The CDR3 extends over 13 amino acids. The CDR3 region has the DNA TGTGCCAGCAGGGCGACAGGGGGCACTGAAGCTTTCTTT. It encodes CASRATGGTEAFF.

The gene calls are TRBV5-4 and TRBJ2-3; D is perhaps TRBD2 (5 bases). Trimming left V 1 base short and J 3 bases short, with 6 bases between. This CDR3 contains 13 residues. Germline V gene data show CDR1 as SGHNT and CDR2 as YYREEE (reference sequence). CDR3 sequence reads: CASSLRTTDTQYF. DNA for the CDR3: TGTGCCAGCAGCTTGAGGACTACAGATACGCAGTATTTT.

The J gene is TRBJ2-1, the V gene TRBV6-5; D is possibly TRBD2 (6 bases). Germline CDR1 reads MNHEY; CDR2 reads SVGAGI. The V and J ends lost 2 bases and 9 bases respectively, with 8 bases between them. This CDR3 spans 12 amino acids. CDR3 DNA: TGTGCCAGCAGTTACGCCGGGGGTGAGCAGTTCTTC. Translated, it gives CASSYAGGEQFF.

The V and J genes are TRBV29-1 and TRBJ1-1; weak D call: TRBD1 (5 bases). The CDR3 runs to 13 residues. Per germline, CDR1 SQVTM and CDR2 ANQGSEA. V lost 8 bases and J lost 5, with 18 bases in between. Here the CDR3 reads CSYTGRVGTEAFF. DNA for the CDR3: TGCAGCTACACAGGAAGGGTCGGGACTGAAGCTTTCTTT.

V gene TRBV14 combines with J gene TRBJ2-1, with D possibly matching TRBD1 (6 bases). The germline V and J ends were trimmed by 1 base and 9 bases, with 10 bases remaining between them. The germline CDR1 and CDR2 sequences are SGHDN and FVKESK. The CDR3 is 13 residues long. CDR3 DNA: TGTGCCAGCAGCCAAGGGACAGTGACTGAGCAGTTCTTC. This translates into CASSQGTVTEQFF.

The chain recombines TRBV15 with TRBJ1-5; D possibly corresponds to TRBD1 (5 bases). Germline CDR1 and CDR2: LNHNV and YYDKDF (reference sequence). Between the trimmed V and J ends, which lost 4 bases and 2 bases, there was a span of 9 bases. The CDR3 consists of 14 residues. The CDR3 DNA reads TGTGCCACCAGCACGGGGACTCGCAATCAGCCCCAGCATTTT. Amino acids: CATSTGTRNQPQHF.

The chain uses TRBV6-5 and TRBJ2-7; D call uncertain. Germline CDR1 and CDR2: MNHEY and SVGAGI. The length of the CDR3 is 14 residues. The V end lost 6 bases, the J end lost 5 bases, and 17 bases lay between the germline ends. The CDR3 sequence: CASSALRVDDEQYF. The CDR3 DNA is TGTGCCAGCAGCGCTCTGCGCGTAGATGACGAGCAGTACTTC.

The CDR3 DNA follows: TGTGCCAGCAGTTACTGGGGAGGGGGGCGGGAGACCCAGTACTTC. Translating gives CASSYWGGGRETQYF. The genes are TRBV6-5 and TRBJ2-5; a possible D gene is TRBD2 (7 bases). Trimming pared 1 base from V and 5 bases from J, leaving 14 bases between. CDR1 is MNHEY, CDR2 SVGAGI, per germline. This CDR3 is 15 amino acids long.

The chain has TRBV7-9 and TRBJ2-3; D might be TRBD1 (5 bases). CDR1 SEHNR and CDR2 FQNEAQ come from the germline V gene (reference sequence). The CDR3 is 14 residues long. Between the trimmed V and J ends, which lost 2 bases and 2 bases, there was a span of 8 bases. The CDR3 DNA follows: TGTGCCAGCAGCTTAAGACAGCTCACAGATACGCAGTATTTT. Protein: CASSLRQLTDTQYF.

The V call is TRBV6-5, the J call TRBJ1-3; D uncertain. Trimming took 8 bases from V and 2 from J, leaving 10 bases between them. Germline V gives CDR1 MNHEY, CDR2 SVGAGI. CDR3 size: 13 residues. The CDR3 DNA sequence: TGTGCCAGCTGGGAGGGAGCTGGAAACACCATATATTTT. It encodes CASWEGAGNTIYF.

The chain combines TRBV20-1 with TRBJ2-1; possible D gene TRBD1, 5 bases. Germline V gene sequence: CDR1 DFQATT, CDR2 SNEGSKA (reference sequence). Trimming took off 0 bases at V and 9 bases at J, with 6 bases between the two ends. The CDR3 is 11 residues long. The CDR3 loop is CSAREGVEQFF. The CDR3 DNA sequence: TGCAGTGCTAGAGAAGGGGTTGAGCAGTTCTTC.

Points on this clone: This specimen includes other DNA sequences encoding the same CDR3. The chain is built from TRBV9 and TRBJ2-7; 9 positions match TRBD1. Germline-derived CDR1 and CDR2 are SGDLS and YYNGEE. The V gene end was trimmed by 0 bases and the J gene end by 1 base; junction bases not matched to a gene: 2. The CDR3 covers 15 residues. The CDR3 sequence is CASSVAGTGSYEQYF. In nucleotides, the CDR3 is TGTGCCAGCAGCGTAGCTGGGACAGGGTCCTACGAGCAGTACTTC.

The rearrangement uses TRBV10-1 and TRBJ2-2, with D perhaps TRBD1 (5 bases). This CDR3 is built from 15 residues. V dropped 0 bases and J dropped 5 bases, with 10 bases sitting between them. CDR1 is WNHNN, CDR2 SYGVQD, per germline (reference sequence). CDR3 in amino acids: CASSESGRVTGELFF. Written as DNA, the CDR3 is TGCGCCAGCAGTGAGTCAGGCAGGGTGACCGGGGAGCTGTTTTTT.

J is TRBJ1-1 and V is TRBV5-1; no firm D call. Germline V lookup: CDR1 SGHRS, CDR2 YFSETQ. Trimming took off 1 base at V and 4 bases at J, with 11 bases between the two ends. The CDR3 is made up of 14 amino acids. The CDR3 is CASSLRDEGTEAFF. DNA for the CDR3: TGCGCCAGCAGCTTGAGGGATGAGGGCACTGAAGCTTTCTTT.

CDR3 protein: CASSLGTGGSAYGYTF. In DNA form, the CDR3 reads TGTGCCAGCAGCTTAGGGACAGGGGGATCTGCCTATGGCTACACCTTC. The V gene is TRBV5-6, the J gene TRBJ1-2, with TRBD1 matching 11 bases. CDR1 and CDR2 (germline): SGHDT, YYEEEE. The J segment lost 4 bases and the V segment lost 2 bases, leaving 7 bases of the junction unmatched. The CDR3 totals 16 residues.

The chain couples TRBV29-1 to TRBJ1-3, with a weak D call TRBD1 (6 bases). V lost 4 bases to trimming and J lost 0 bases, with 10 bases between them. The V gene's germline CDR1 is SQVTM and CDR2 ANQGSEA. This CDR3 spans 14 amino acids. CDR3 sequence reads: CSVGTGSSGNTIYF. The CDR3, as DNA: TGCAGCGTTGGAACAGGGAGCTCTGGAAACACCATATATTTT.

This rearrangement joins TRBV27 to TRBJ1-2, with 12 bases that match TRBD1. In germline, CDR1 is MNHEY, CDR2 SMNVEV (reference sequence). This CDR3 comprises 14 residues. The J segment lost 6 bases and the V segment lost 4 bases, leaving 3 bases of the junction unmatched. DNA for the CDR3: TGTGCCAGCAGTTCCTGGGACAGGGGGCATGGCTACACCTTC. It encodes CASSSWDRGHGYTF.

The chain couples TRBV6-5 to TRBJ1-5; TRBD1 aligns across 8 bases. The trim removed 10 bases at V and 3 bases at J, leaving 11 bases unmatched. The CDR3 extends over 15 amino acids. Germline-derived CDR1 and CDR2 are MNHEY and SVGAGI. CDR3 nucleotides: TGTGCCAACGGGATGGACAGGGAAGACAATCAGCCCCAGCATTTT. This encodes CANGMDREDNQPQHF.

The chain has TRBV4-2 and TRBJ1-2; the D is unclear. CDR1 LGHNA and CDR2 YNFKEQ come from the germline V gene. V lost 4 bases and J 4 bases, leaving 10 bases between the germline ends. The length of the CDR3 is 13 residues. CDR3 in amino acids: CASSPRETYGYTF. DNA for the CDR3: TGTGCCAGCAGCCCCCGGGAGACCTATGGCTACACCTTC.

V is TRBV6-5 and J is TRBJ1-1; D gene ambiguous. V lost 7 bases and J lost 1, with 16 bases in between. The CDR3 length is 15 residues. From germline, CDR1 is MNHEY and CDR2 SVGAGI. Written as DNA, the CDR3 is TGTGCCAGCAACTATAATGACGGTTGGAACACTGAAGCTTTCTTT. Its protein is CASNYNDGWNTEAFF.

The rearrangement joins TRBV29-1 to TRBJ2-5; 8 bases line up with TRBD1. The J call is in doubt because the DNA end fits TRBJ2-7 better. This CDR3 comprises 15 residues. The germline gives CDR1 SQVTM, CDR2 ANQGSEA. In nucleotides, the CDR3 is TGCAGCGTTGGGGGTGGACAGGGCCTAAGCTACGAGCAGTACTTC. This sequence encodes CSVGGGQGLSYEQYF.